The entry below describes one T cell receptor (beta chain). Its antigen is undetermined. There are 13 residues in the CDR3. Trimming shortened V by 3 bases and J by 11 bases, and 19 bases separated the two germline ends. Germline loops: CDR1 GTSNPN, CDR2 SVGIG (reference sequence). The data belong to a study of blood T cells in healthy people across ages. Points from the study as a whole: The recorded TCR beta diversity per million T cells decreased in a roughly linear manner with age. A conclusive naive versus antigen-experienced comparison was prevented by the unsorted PBMCs.

A second about 6 to 11 cycle PCR used barcoded and J-beta primers. Each sample provided no less than 2.5 million CDR3-containing paired-end reads. MiXCR, applied by TCRdb to the 5' RACE reads, yields one record per CDR3 protein. The table records some 1,800,000 distinct CDR3 sequences, 30% to 40% of them present only once. The authors extracted at least 5 micrograms of total RNA per sample. The specimen sequenced was blood. The receptor was isolated from a human donor in good health. This chain uses TRBV30 with TRBJ2-5, with D perhaps TRBD2 (5 bases). The CDR3 loop reads CAWSSRPDGEQYF. DNA for the CDR3: TGTGCCTGGAGCTCTAGACCGGACGGGGAGCAGTACTTC.